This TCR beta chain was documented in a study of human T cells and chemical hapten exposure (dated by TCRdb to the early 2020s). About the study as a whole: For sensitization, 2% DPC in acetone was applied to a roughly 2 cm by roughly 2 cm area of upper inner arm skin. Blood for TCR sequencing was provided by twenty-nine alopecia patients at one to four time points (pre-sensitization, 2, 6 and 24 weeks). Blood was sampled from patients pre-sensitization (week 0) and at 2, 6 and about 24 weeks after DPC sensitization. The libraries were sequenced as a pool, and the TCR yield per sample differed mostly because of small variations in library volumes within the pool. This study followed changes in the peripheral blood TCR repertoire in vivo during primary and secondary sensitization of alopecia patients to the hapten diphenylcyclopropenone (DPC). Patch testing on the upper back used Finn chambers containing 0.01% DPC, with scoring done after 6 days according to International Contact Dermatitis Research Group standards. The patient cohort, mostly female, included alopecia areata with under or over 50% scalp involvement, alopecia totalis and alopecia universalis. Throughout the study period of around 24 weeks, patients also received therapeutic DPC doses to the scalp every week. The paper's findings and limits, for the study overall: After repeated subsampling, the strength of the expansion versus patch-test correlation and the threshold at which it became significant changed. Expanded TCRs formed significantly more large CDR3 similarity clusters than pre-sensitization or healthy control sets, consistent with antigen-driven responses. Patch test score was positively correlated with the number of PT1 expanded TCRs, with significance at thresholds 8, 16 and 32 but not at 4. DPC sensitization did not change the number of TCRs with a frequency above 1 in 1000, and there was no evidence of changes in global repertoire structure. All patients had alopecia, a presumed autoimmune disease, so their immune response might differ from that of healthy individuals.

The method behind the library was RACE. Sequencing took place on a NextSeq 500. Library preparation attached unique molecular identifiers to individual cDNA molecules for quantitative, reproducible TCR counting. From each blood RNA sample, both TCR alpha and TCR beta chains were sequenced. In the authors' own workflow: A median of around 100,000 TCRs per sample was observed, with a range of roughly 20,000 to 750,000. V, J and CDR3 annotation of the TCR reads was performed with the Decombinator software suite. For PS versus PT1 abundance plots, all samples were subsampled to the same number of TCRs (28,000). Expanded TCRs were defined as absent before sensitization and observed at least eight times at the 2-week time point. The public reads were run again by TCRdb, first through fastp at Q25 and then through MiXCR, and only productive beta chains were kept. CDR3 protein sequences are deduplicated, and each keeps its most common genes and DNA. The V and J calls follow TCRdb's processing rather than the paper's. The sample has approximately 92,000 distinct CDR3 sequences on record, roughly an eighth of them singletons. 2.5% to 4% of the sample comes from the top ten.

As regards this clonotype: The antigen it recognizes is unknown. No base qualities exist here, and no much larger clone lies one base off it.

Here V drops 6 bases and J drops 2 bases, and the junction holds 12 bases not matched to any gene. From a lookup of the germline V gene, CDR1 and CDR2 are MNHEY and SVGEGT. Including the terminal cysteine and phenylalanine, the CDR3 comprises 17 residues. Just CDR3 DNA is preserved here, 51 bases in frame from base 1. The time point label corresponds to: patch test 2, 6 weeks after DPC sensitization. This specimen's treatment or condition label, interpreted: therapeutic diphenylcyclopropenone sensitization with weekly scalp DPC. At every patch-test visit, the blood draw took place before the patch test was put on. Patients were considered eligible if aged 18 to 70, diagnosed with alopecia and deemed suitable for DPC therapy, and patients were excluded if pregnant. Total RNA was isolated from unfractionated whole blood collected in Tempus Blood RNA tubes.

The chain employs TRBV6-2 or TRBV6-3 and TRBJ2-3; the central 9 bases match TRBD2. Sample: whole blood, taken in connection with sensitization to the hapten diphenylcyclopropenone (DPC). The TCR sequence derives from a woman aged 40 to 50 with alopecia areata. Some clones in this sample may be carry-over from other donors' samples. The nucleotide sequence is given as TGTGCCAGCAGCCCCGGATGGCTAGCGGGGTTCACAGATACGCAGTATTTT. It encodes CASSPGWLAGFTDTQYF.